This T cell receptor beta chain was identified during a study of beta chain features in type 1 diabetes. Across the whole study: Examination spanned 90 million to 140 million sorted cells from all samples.

Expressed TCRB transcripts were sequenced, since all the RNA that had been isolated was reverse transcribed. TCRdb keeps only in-frame clones here, not all; method: immunoSEQ multiplex PCR. The sample lists 150,000 to 200,000 clones; less than 9.5% were seen once. Whole-study results and caveats: There was a moderate but significant shortening of TCRB CDR3s in all four CD4+ subsets of Type 1 diabetes patients. The naive, central memory and Treg TCRB repertoires showed an apparent similarity that was greater among patients than among healthy donors.

This clone occurred a few times. Its antigen is unknown. The clonotype was recovered from a woman aged 18-29 years in good health. Specimen: central memory CD4+ T cells from blood.

CDR3 amino acids: CASSPRVTYEQYF. Here the CDR3 DNA reads TGTGCCAGTAGCCCCCGGGTCACCTACGAGCAGTACTTC. The chain couples TRBV19 to TRBJ2-7; D not certain. Trimming took 6 bases from V and 2 from J, leaving 11 bases between them. The CDR3 consists of 13 residues. Looked up from germline, CDR1 is LNHDA and CDR2 is SQIVND (reference sequence).